Listed below are T cell receptor beta chains from one sample, sequenced in a study of blood T cell repertoires in COVID-19. Clones were read by immunoSEQ multiplex PCR, and TCRdb kept only the in-frame ones, dropping some. The sample holds fewer than 300,000 clones, 83% seen once. Sequencing was carried out using peripheral blood. All receptors come from a woman between 45 and 65 years old who had recovered from COVID-19. Each CDR3 is given without its conserved first and last residue. The D gene is left open where the match is weak.

d_gene,j_gene,v_gene,CDR3aa
NA,TRBJ1-2,TRBV5-4,ASIAGGGYGYT
NA,TRBJ1-1,TRBV27,ASGGVPEAF
TRBD1,TRBJ1-5,TRBV6-1,ASSEGQGAQPQH
NA,TRBJ2-1,TRBV27,ASSLPVAGHNEQF
NA,TRBJ2-7,TRBV19,ASSMPAGVLHEQY
TRBD1,TRBJ2-7,TRBV19,AISGIYNGDRDDYEQY
TRBD2,TRBJ2-2,TRBV10-1,ASSETSGRAGAGELF
NA,TRBJ2-5,TRBV18,ASSALPGVQETQY
TRBD1,TRBJ2-2,TRBV7-3,ASSGTGVPGELF
TRBD1,TRBJ2-4,TRBV7-8,ASRPTGGNIQY
TRBD2,TRBJ2-1,TRBV7-9,ASSLRFGLAGGPYNEQF
NA,TRBJ2-5,TRBV10-3,AISDGRGETQY
TRBD2,TRBJ2-5,TRBV9,ASSVGGGAIWETQY
NA,TRBJ1-2,TRBV19,ASSIEEGLPSGYT
NA,TRBJ2-7,TRBV7-8,ASHPGTLLSYEQY
TRBD1,TRBJ2-7,TRBV19,ASSIDNRGREQY
NA,TRBJ1-2,TRBV7-8,ASSQTGAYGYT
NA,TRBJ2-6,TRBV6-2/TRBV6-3,ASSIAGSGANVLT
TRBD1,TRBJ2-3,TRBV27,ASRGQGAYSFDSTDTQY
NA,TRBJ2-3,TRBV20-1,SASKRTYSTDTQY
NA,TRBJ2-7,TRBV27,ASSFGGAASYEQY
NA,TRBJ2-1,TRBV29-1,SVEGAVGPISSYNEQF
TRBD1,TRBJ2-5,TRBV7-7,ASSSPGQGGQY
TRBD2,TRBJ2-7,TRBV4-1,ASSQEKREGAYEQY
TRBD2,TRBJ2-3,TRBV11-3,ASSFGGSAADTQY
NA,TRBJ2-1,TRBV7-9,ASSLAEQGIVEQF
NA,TRBJ1-2,TRBV5-1,ASSPSGGNYGYT
NA,TRBJ1-5,TRBV4-2,ASSQDKRDGQPQH
NA,TRBJ1-1,TRBV28,ASSSLPPGAF
NA,TRBJ2-7,TRBV29-1,SVYGGYLSYEQY
NA,TRBJ1-1,TRBV9,ASSVVGNRVPEAF
NA,TRBJ2-7,TRBV11-2,ASRDRGTLRNEQY
NA,TRBJ1-2,TRBV28,ASSLTGPSLYNYGYT
NA,TRBJ1-1,TRBV29-1,SVVEVGTEAF
NA,TRBJ1-1,TRBV5-1,ASSTGTSNTEAF
NA,TRBJ1-1,TRBV19,ASTPRGFMNTEAF
TRBD1,TRBJ1-2,TRBV10-3,AISEMQGAGYGYT
NA,TRBJ1-2,TRBV4-3,ASSQDLGGGYT
TRBD1,TRBJ1-2,TRBV25-1,ASSSQDRAYLVYGYT
TRBD2,TRBJ2-7,TRBV19,ASSPLAGGSYEQY